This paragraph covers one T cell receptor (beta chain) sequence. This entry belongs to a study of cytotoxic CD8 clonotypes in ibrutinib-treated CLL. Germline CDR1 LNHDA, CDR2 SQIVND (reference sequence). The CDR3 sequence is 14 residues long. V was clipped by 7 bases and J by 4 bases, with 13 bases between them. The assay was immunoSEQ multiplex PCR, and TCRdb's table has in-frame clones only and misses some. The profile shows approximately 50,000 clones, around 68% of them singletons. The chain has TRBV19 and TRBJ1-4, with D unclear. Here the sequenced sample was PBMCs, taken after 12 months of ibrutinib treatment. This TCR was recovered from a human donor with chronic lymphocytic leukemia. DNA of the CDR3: TGTGCCAGTACGAGCGGGATCTTTAATGAAAAACTGTTTTTT. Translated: CASTSGIFNEKLFF.